This passage covers 9 T cell receptor beta chains from one sample sequenced in a study of tumor and adjacent non-tumor tissue in lung cancer. A modified ARM-PCR protocol with three rounds of nested PCR amplified TCRbeta. TCRdb recomputed calls from the multiplex PCR reads with MiXCR, one row per CDR3 protein. The data hold fewer than 130,000 distinct CDR3 sequences, with over 75% observed a single time. No cell sorting was done before RNA was extracted from the tissue. Material: lung tumor tissue. All receptors derive from a man between 65 and 85 years old with non-small cell lung cancer.

In regard to this clonotype: Compared with germline, one end of the junction differs, possibly owing to a read error. The chain employs TRBV11-3 and TRBJ2-2, with D perhaps matching TRBD2 (6 bases). The CDR3 sequence is 13 residues long. Germline V gene lookup returns CDR1 SGHNT and CDR2 YENEEA. In DNA form, the CDR3 reads TGTGCCAGCAGCATAACGACTGGCGGGGAGCTCTATTTT. It translates to CASSITTGGELYF.

As concerns this clonotype: This CDR3 is missing its conserved last phenylalanine or tryptophan, likely due to a read error. The chain couples TRBV11-3 to TRBJ2-1, with D perhaps matching TRBD2 (7 bases). Germline CDR1 reads SGHNT; CDR2 reads YENEEA. This CDR3 region has 16 residues. The CDR3 region is CASGLDPTGGRGEQFS. The CDR3 DNA reads as TGTGCCAGCGGCTTGGATCCCACGGGGGGCAGGGGTGAGCAGTTCTCC.

The rearrangement links TRBV29-1 to TRBJ1-1; maybe TRBD1 (5 bases). The CDR3 sequence is 11 residues long. In germline, CDR1 is SQVTM, CDR2 ANQGSEA. The CDR3 protein is CSGARTIEAFF. CDR3 bases: TGCAGTGGGGCCCGAACCATTGAAGCTTTCTTT.

Concerning this clonotype: A much more abundant neighbour one base away suggests this may be a read error. The V call is TRBV5-1, the J call TRBJ2-4; D is uncertain. Germline CDR1 reads SGHRS; CDR2 reads YFSETQ. V was shortened by 4 bases and J by 5 bases, with 16 bases between the two germline ends. The CDR3 is 15 residues long. CDR3 bases: TGCGCCAGCAGCCCCTTGAGTAATCGCCAAAACATTCAGTACTTC. As protein: CASSPLSNRQNIQYF.

About this clonotype: At one end, the junction sequence differs from germline, possibly due to a read error. The V call is TRBV6-6, the J call TRBJ2-7; TRBD1 matches 7 bases. The germline V gene has CDR1 MNHNY and CDR2 SVGAGI (reference sequence). The CDR3 is made up of 16 amino acids. The CDR3 DNA reads TGTGCCAACAGTCCGGTAGGACAGGCCTCCTCCTACGATCAGTACTTC. It is translated as CANSPVGQASSYDQYF.

A word on this clonotype: A read error may explain this, as a much larger clone is one base away. The rearrangement links TRBV5-1 to TRBJ2-7; D is uncertain. Germline CDR1 is SGHRS and CDR2 is YFSETQ. Trimming shortened V by 2 bases and J by 1 base, and 7 bases separated the two germline ends. CDR3 length: 13 residues. The CDR3 DNA is TGCGCCAGCAGCTTCGATCCATCCTACGAGCAGTACTTC. Its protein is CASSFDPSYEQYF. Filled out from reference TRBV5-1 and TRBJ2-7, the complete variable domain reads KAGVTQTPRYLIKTRGQQVTLSCSPISGHRSVSWYQQTPGQGLQFLFEYFSETQRNKGNFPGRFSGRQFSNSRSEMNVSTLELGDSALYLCASSFDPSYEQYFGPGTRLTVT.

Only a few counts were recorded for this clonotype. This sequence joins TRBV18 and TRBJ2-5; TRBD1 matches 7 bases. Germline lookup yields CDR1 KGHSH and CDR2 LQKENI. Trimming removed 2 bases from V and 5 bases from J; junction bases left unmatched: 5. The CDR3 consists of 14 residues. CDR3 DNA: TGTGCCAGCTCACCAGGACAGGTGGGGGAGACCCAGTACTTC. It codes for CASSPGQVGETQYF.

This clonotype was observed a single time. This may stem from a read error, because a much larger clone lies one nucleotide away. V is TRBV20-1 and J is TRBJ1-2, with D possibly matching TRBD1 (5 bases). CDR3 length: 14 amino acids. The V end was cut by 2 bases, the J end by 3 bases, with 13 bases between. Germline values: CDR1 DFQATT, CDR2 SNEGSKA (reference sequence). In DNA form, the CDR3 reads TGCAGTGCTAGAATAGGGGCTGGGTACTATGGCTACACCTTC. This encodes CSARIGAGYYGYTF.

As to this clonotype: This is likely a read error, given that the CDR3 carries no conserved phenylalanine or tryptophan at its end. Because the CDR3's place on the DNA is in doubt, the DNA is left out and the CDR3 is given as listed by TCRdb. The chain employs TRBV20-1 and TRBJ2-5. The CDR3 spans 13 residues, counting both ends. Germline CDR1 DFQATT, CDR2 SNEGSKA (reference sequence). Here the CDR3 reads CSASELSRETQYL.